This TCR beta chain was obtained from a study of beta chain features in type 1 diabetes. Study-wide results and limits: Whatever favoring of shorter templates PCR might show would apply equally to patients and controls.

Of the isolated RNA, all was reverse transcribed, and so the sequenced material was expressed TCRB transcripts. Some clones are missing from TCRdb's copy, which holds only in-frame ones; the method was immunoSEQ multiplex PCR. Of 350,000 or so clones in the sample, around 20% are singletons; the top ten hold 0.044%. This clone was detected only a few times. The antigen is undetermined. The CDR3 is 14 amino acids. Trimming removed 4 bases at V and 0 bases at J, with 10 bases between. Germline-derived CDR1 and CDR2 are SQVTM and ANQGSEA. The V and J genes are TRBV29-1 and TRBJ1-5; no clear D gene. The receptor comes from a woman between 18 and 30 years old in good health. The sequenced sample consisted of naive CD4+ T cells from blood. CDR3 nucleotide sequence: TGCAGCGTTGTTTGGACTGATAGCAATCAGCCCCAGCATTTT. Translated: CSVVWTDSNQPQHF.